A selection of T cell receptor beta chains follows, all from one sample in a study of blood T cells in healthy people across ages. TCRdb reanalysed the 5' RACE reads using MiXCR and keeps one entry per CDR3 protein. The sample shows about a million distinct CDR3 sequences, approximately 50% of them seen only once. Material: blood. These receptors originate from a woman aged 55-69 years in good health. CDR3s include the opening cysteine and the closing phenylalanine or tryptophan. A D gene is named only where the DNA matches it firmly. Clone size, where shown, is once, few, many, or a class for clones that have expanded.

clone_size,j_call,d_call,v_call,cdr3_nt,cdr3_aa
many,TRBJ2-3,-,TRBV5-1,TGCGCCAGCAGCTTTAGGGGAAGATTTTCAGGAGATACGCAGTATTTT,CASSFRGRFSGDTQYF
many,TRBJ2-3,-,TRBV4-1,TGCGCCAGCAGTCGGCGTCAACTAGGGGGTGATGCAGATACGCAGTATTTT,CASSRRQLGGDADTQYF
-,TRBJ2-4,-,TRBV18,TGTGCCAGCTCAGCCACGGACATTCAGTACTTC,CASSATDIQYF
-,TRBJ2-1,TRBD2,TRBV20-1,TGCAGTGCTCCCAGGACTAGCGGGCTATACTCCTACAATGAGCAGTTCTTC,CSAPRTSGLYSYNEQFF
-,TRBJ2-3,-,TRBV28,TGTGCCAGCAGGACCTCTTTTGGCCCTAGCACAGATACGCAGTATTTT,CASRTSFGPSTDTQYF
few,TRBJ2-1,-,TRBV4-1,TGCGCCAGCAGCCAACATGCGAATGAGCAGTTCTTC,CASSQHANEQFF
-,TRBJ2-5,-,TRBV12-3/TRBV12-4,TGTGCCAGCACCCTGGGACTCCCTAGTGGGACCCAGTACTTC,CASTLGLPSGTQYF
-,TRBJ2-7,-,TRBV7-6,TGTGCCAGCAGCTTAATCCCCAGCGGATACGAGCAGTACTTC,CASSLIPSGYEQYF
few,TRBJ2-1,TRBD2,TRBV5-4,TGTGCCAGCAGCTTGGACCCACCGGGACTAGGGAAGCACAATGAGCAGTTCTTC,CASSLDPPGLGKHNEQFF
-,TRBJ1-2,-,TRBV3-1,TGTGCCAGCAGCCAAGACAGGGGAGCCTATGGCTACACCTTC,CASSQDRGAYGYTF
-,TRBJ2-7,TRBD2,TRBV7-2,TGTGCCAGCGGCCTGGGACTAGCGGGAGGGGTCTACGAGCAGTACTTC,CASGLGLAGGVYEQYF
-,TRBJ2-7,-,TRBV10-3,TGTGCCATCGGGTCAGGGCGCTCCTACGAGCAGTACTTC,CAIGSGRSYEQYF
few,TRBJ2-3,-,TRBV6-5,TGTGCCAGCAGTTACTCGGGACTGGGCACAGATACGCAGTATTTT,CASSYSGLGTDTQYF
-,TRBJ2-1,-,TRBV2,TGTGCCAGCAGTGATGTTAGCGGAGCCTACAATGAGCAGTTCTTC,CASSDVSGAYNEQFF
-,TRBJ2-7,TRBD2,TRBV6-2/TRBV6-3,TGTGCCAGCAGTTCGCAGGGGACTAGCGGGAGACACGAGCAGTACTTC,CASSSQGTSGRHEQYF
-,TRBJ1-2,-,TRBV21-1,TGTGCCAGCAGCAAGCGATCGTCCCGGGACGGCTACACCTTC,CASSKRSSRDGYTF
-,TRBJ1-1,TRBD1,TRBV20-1,TGCAGTGCTTGGACAGGGACGAACACTGAAGCTTTCTTT,CSAWTGTNTEAFF
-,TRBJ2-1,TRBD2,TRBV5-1,TGCGCCAGCAGTAGGACTAGCGGGAGCCAAGGAGGTAATGAGCAGTTCTTC,CASSRTSGSQGGNEQFF
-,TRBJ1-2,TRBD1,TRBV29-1,TGCAGCGTATCTGGGACAGGGCGAAGTGGCTACACCTTC,CSVSGTGRSGYTF
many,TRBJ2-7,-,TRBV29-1,TGCAGCGTTCAAACCCCCTCCTACGAGCAGTACTTC,CSVQTPSYEQYF
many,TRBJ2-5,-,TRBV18,TGTGCCAGCTCACCGGGGATCCAAGAGACCCAGTACTTC,CASSPGIQETQYF
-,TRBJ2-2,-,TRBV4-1,TGCGCCAGCAGCCAAGGTGGCTTCCCACCCGGGGAGCTGTTTTTT,CASSQGGFPPGELFF
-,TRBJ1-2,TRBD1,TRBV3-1,TGTGCCAGCAGCCCCTACGACAGGGTCGGTGGCTACACCTTC,CASSPYDRVGGYTF
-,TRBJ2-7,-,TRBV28,TGTGCCAGCAGTCCCCTCTTGTTGGAGCAGTACTTC,CASSPLLLEQYF
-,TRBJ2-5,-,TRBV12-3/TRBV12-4,TGTGCCAGCAGTTTATCGCGCGAGGACCAAGAGACCCAGTACTTC,CASSLSREDQETQYF
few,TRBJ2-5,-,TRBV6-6,TGTGCCAGCAGTTACTCACCTCCGCCGGACAGAAAAGAGACCCAGTACTTC,CASSYSPPPDRKETQYF
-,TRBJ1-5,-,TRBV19,TGTGCCAGTAACCCCAGGAATCAGCCCCAGCATTTT,CASNPRNQPQHF
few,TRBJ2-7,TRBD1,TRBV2,TGTGCCAGCAGTAGGGACAGTCGAGAACAGTACTTC,CASSRDSREQYF
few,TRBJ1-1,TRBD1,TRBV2,TGTGCCAGCAGATACAGGGGAATGAACACTGAAGCTTTCTTT,CASRYRGMNTEAFF
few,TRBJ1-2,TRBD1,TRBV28,TGTGCCAGCAGTTCTAAACCCCTCACTCGGGACAGAGACTATGGCTACACCTTC,CASSSKPLTRDRDYGYTF
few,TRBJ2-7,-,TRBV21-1,TGTGCCAGCAGTTGTTTCCGGGTAACCTACGAGCAGTACTTC,CASSCFRVTYEQYF
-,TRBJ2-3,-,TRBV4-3,TGCGCCAGCAGCCAAGGCCCGGGACTCACAGATACGCAGTATTTT,CASSQGPGLTDTQYF
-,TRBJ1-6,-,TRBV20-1,TGCAGTTCTAGCCCCTGGCGGAATTCACCCCTCCACTTT,CSSSPWRNSPLHF
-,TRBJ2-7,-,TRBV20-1,TGCAGTGCTAGCAGAGGGATGACCTACGAGCAGTACTTC,CSASRGMTYEQYF
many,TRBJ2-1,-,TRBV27,TGTGCCAGCAGTTTTCGGGCGGGAAACAATGAGCAGTTCTTC,CASSFRAGNNEQFF
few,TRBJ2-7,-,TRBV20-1,TGCAGTGCTAGAGATCGGGGAGAAACGATCGCTCACGAGCAGTACTTC,CSARDRGETIAHEQYF
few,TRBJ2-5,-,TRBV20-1,TGCAGTGGGTGGGAGGCCGGGAGTGAAGAGACCCAGTACTTC,CSGWEAGSEETQYF